A selection of T cell receptor beta chains follows, all from one sample in a study of neurological immune-mediated disorders. MiXCR, applied by TCRdb to the 5' RACE reads, yields one record per CDR3 protein. The repertoire has approximately 89,000 distinct CDR3 sequences, 3.5% to 4.5% of them found once; the top ten carry less than 7.5%. What was sequenced was PBMCs. These receptors originate from a woman aged 55 to 70 with multiple sclerosis. Each CDR3 is given with its conserved first and last residue. A D gene is named only where the DNA matches it firmly. The size entry gives once, few, many, or a class for an expanded clone.

J gene: TRBJ2-7
D gene: .
clone size: many
V gene: TRBV9
CDR3 DNA: TGTGCCAGCAGCTCACGTTTGGGCAGCTACGAGCAGTACTTC
CDR3 protein: CASSSRLGSYEQYF

J gene: TRBJ1-5
D gene: .
clone size: many
V gene: TRBV10-2
CDR3 DNA: TGCGCCAGCAGCTCACTGCCCGGGGCGCCCCAGCATTTT
CDR3 protein: CASSSLPGAPQHF

J gene: TRBJ2-7
D gene: TRBD1
clone size: many
V gene: TRBV6-5
CDR3 DNA: TGTGCCAGCAGTAGGCCCGGGACAGGGGTTCCCTACGAGCAGTACTTC
CDR3 protein: CASSRPGTGVPYEQYF

J gene: TRBJ2-7
D gene: TRBD1
clone size: many
V gene: TRBV3-1
CDR3 DNA: TGTGCCAGCAGTCTCCCGGGACAGGGCCGGTACTTC
CDR3 protein: CASSLPGQGRYF

J gene: TRBJ1-5
D gene: .
clone size: many
V gene: TRBV28
CDR3 DNA: TGTGCCAGCAGTTCTGCGGGGCCTGGTTTTCAGCCCCAGCATTTT
CDR3 protein: CASSSAGPGFQPQHF

J gene: TRBJ2-7
D gene: .
clone size: many
V gene: TRBV5-1
CDR3 DNA: TGCGCCAGCGCAGGGACACCCAGAGAGCAGTACTTC
CDR3 protein: CASAGTPREQYF

J gene: TRBJ2-1
D gene: TRBD2
clone size: many
V gene: TRBV7-7
CDR3 DNA: TGTGCTAGCAGCTTCGCGGCAAGCGGGGGCAATGAGCAGTTCTTC
CDR3 protein: CASSFAASGGNEQFF

J gene: TRBJ1-4
D gene: TRBD1
clone size: many
V gene: TRBV7-9
CDR3 DNA: TGTGCCAGCAGCGTCTGGGGACAGTGGAATGAAAAACTGTTTTTT
CDR3 protein: CASSVWGQWNEKLFF

J gene: TRBJ2-7
D gene: .
clone size: many
V gene: TRBV9
CDR3 DNA: TGTGCCAGCAGCGTAGCTGGGACTGGAGGAGGCGACCAGTACTTC
CDR3 protein: CASSVAGTGGGDQYF

J gene: TRBJ1-4
D gene: .
clone size: many
V gene: TRBV20-1
CDR3 DNA: TGCAGTGCTAGCGGGGACACCTCAACTAATGAAAAACTGTTTTTT
CDR3 protein: CSASGDTSTNEKLFF

J gene: TRBJ2-7
D gene: TRBD2
clone size: many
V gene: TRBV5-1
CDR3 DNA: TGCGCCAGCAGCTCGACACAGGCCGGGGGGGAGCAGTACTTC
CDR3 protein: CASSSTQAGGEQYF

J gene: TRBJ2-2
D gene: .
clone size: many
V gene: TRBV20-1
CDR3 DNA: TGCAGTGCTAGAGGGCCGGGATGGACCGGGGAGCTGTTTTTT
CDR3 protein: CSARGPGWTGELFF

J gene: TRBJ2-2
D gene: .
clone size: many
V gene: TRBV6-4
CDR3 DNA: TGTGCCAGCAGTGACTCAGAGGGCTCCGGGGAGCTGTTTTTT
CDR3 protein: CASSDSEGSGELFF

J gene: TRBJ2-3
D gene: .
clone size: many
V gene: TRBV5-4
CDR3 DNA: TGTGCCAGCAGCTTGGAGGCCAGGGTTGGAGATACGCAGTATTTT
CDR3 protein: CASSLEARVGDTQYF

J gene: TRBJ2-1
D gene: .
clone size: many
V gene: TRBV5-1
CDR3 DNA: TGCGCCAGCAGCTTGTTCAGGGCCAAGGCAAATGAGCAGTTCTTC
CDR3 protein: CASSLFRAKANEQFF

J gene: TRBJ2-2
D gene: TRBD1
clone size: many
V gene: TRBV5-1
CDR3 DNA: TGCGCCAGCAGTGGGACAGGGGTTACCGGGGAGCTGTTTTTT
CDR3 protein: CASSGTGVTGELFF

J gene: TRBJ1-1
D gene: .
clone size: many
V gene: TRBV5-1
CDR3 DNA: TGCGCCAGCAGCTTGGAAGGCAGAGACACTGAAGCTTTCTTT
CDR3 protein: CASSLEGRDTEAFF

J gene: TRBJ2-1
D gene: .
clone size: many
V gene: TRBV5-1
CDR3 DNA: TGCGCCATCCCGATCCGGTTCTTC
CDR3 protein: CAIPIRFF

J gene: TRBJ1-3
D gene: .
clone size: many
V gene: TRBV12-3/TRBV12-4
CDR3 DNA: TGTGCCAGCAGTTTGGTGCAGGGAGGAAACACCATATATTTT
CDR3 protein: CASSLVQGGNTIYF

J gene: TRBJ2-1
D gene: .
clone size: many
V gene: TRBV3-1
CDR3 DNA: TGTGCCAGCAGCCAAGAGGGCAGCCTAACCTACAATGAGCAGTTCTTC
CDR3 protein: CASSQEGSLTYNEQFF

J gene: TRBJ1-1
D gene: TRBD1
clone size: many
V gene: TRBV5-1
CDR3 DNA: TGCGCCAGCAGCAGGGGACAGCTGAACACTGAAGCTTTCTTT
CDR3 protein: CASSRGQLNTEAFF

J gene: TRBJ1-2
D gene: .
clone size: many
V gene: TRBV11-3
CDR3 DNA: TGTGCCAAACGGGGGATCTATGGCTACACCTTC
CDR3 protein: CAKRGIYGYTF

J gene: TRBJ1-1
D gene: .
clone size: many
V gene: TRBV10-2
CDR3 DNA: TGCGCCAGCAGGGAGACGAACACTGAAGCTTTCTTT
CDR3 protein: CASRETNTEAFF

J gene: TRBJ2-1
D gene: TRBD2
clone size: many
V gene: TRBV5-6
CDR3 DNA: TGTGCCAGCAGCTTTCGGGAGGGGGGGTACAATGAGCAGTTCTTC
CDR3 protein: CASSFREGGYNEQFF

J gene: TRBJ2-5
D gene: .
clone size: many
V gene: TRBV20-1
CDR3 DNA: TGCAGTGCTAACCTGGGGCAAGAGACCCAGTACTTC
CDR3 protein: CSANLGQETQYF